This paragraph covers one TCR beta chain sequence. What it binds is unknown. The repertoire was sequenced with immunoSEQ multiplex PCR; TCRdb's copy has only in-frame clones and lacks some. The sample holds some 37,000 clones, roughly four fifths seen once. The CDR3 is made up of 12 amino acids. The V gene lost 6 bases and the J gene lost 8 bases, with 13 bases spanning the gap. The germline V gene encodes CDR1 SQVTM and CDR2 ANQGSEA. The data are from a study of OX40 agonist ivuxolimab in advanced cancers. Study overall: Patients got intravenous ivuxolimab at 0.01 to 10 mg/kg every 2 weeks. Those treated in dose escalation had hepatocellular carcinoma, melanoma, renal cell cancer or head and neck cancer.

Whole-study findings and limits: Not determined was the antigen specificity of the expanded peripheral T cells.

The TCR originated in an adult with an advanced solid tumor such as melanoma, head and neck, liver or kidney cancer. V is TRBV29-1 and J is TRBJ1-4; D call uncertain. The sample here was CD4+ or CD8+ T cells sorted from blood, taken in a trial of the OX40 agonist ivuxolimab. The CDR3 loop reads CSVNKGGEKLFF. The DNA for the CDR3 is TGCAGCGTCAACAAAGGAGGCGAAAAACTGTTTTTT. The full variable domain, its missing parts supplied by reference TRBV29-1 and TRBJ1-4, is SAVISQKPSRDICQRGTSLTIQCQVDSQVTMMFWYRQQPGQSLTLIATANQGSEATYESGFVIDKFPISRPNLTFSTLTVSNMSPEDSSIYLCSVNKGGEKLFFGSGTQLSVL.